These T cell receptor beta chains were read from a single sample in a study of T cells expressing NK-cell markers. TCRdb re-analyzed the 5' RACE reads; it lists each CDR3 protein once, without DNA. The sample has about 550,000 distinct CDR3 sequences. The sequenced material came from blood T cells: a sorted CD56 or NKG2C T cell subset, CD4+ or CD8+ T cells, or bulk PBMC T cells (not recorded which). These TCRs come from a man aged 18-30 years in good health. CDR3s include the opening cysteine and the closing phenylalanine or tryptophan.

J	V	CDR3
TRBJ2-1	TRBV5-6	CASSFMGRDGYNEQFF
TRBJ1-2	TRBV6-5	CASSYSRTGGNYGYTF
TRBJ2-1	TRBV5-1	CASSLAPSRGAYNEQFF
TRBJ2-5	TRBV7-2	CASSRDSGVQETQYF
TRBJ2-1	TRBV20-1	CSAKGLAAPFSYNEQFF
TRBJ1-1	TRBV18	CASSPSRTTERGGSGTEAFF
TRBJ1-3	TRBV10-3	CATNRDRGSGNTIYF
TRBJ2-7	TRBV10-3	CAISPPGGSHEQYF
TRBJ2-1	TRBV2	CASSEVGSSSYNEQFF
TRBJ1-1	TRBV7-9	CASSYYSGDAFF
TRBJ2-1	TRBV9	CASSVELSYNEQFF
TRBJ2-3	TRBV5-6	CASSYRQGMRTDTQYF
TRBJ1-5	TRBV5-1	CASSPGQGNQPQHF
TRBJ2-6	TRBV20-1	CSARDIGLLDANVLTF
TRBJ2-3	TRBV20-1	CSARGDPVKGTDTQYF
TRBJ1-5	TRBV7-2	CASSSDRARGQPQHF
TRBJ2-1	TRBV5-1	CASSLEVRVQDNEQFF
TRBJ2-7	TRBV20-1	CSAKQAGGALSYEQYF
TRBJ1-2	TRBV29-1	CSAELTDNYGYTF
TRBJ1-1	TRBV4-2	CASSQGAGQAVRWTEAFF
TRBJ2-1	TRBV29-1	CSVVGRGLSREVGQFF
TRBJ2-1	TRBV14	CASSLLRGTTNEQFF
TRBJ2-3	TRBV12-3/TRBV12-4	CASRRTSEGTQYF
TRBJ2-3	TRBV10-3	CAITASSGGTDTQYF
TRBJ2-3	TRBV7-8	CASSLWGGRLDTQYF
TRBJ2-3	TRBV27	CASSLGSGRDTQYF
TRBJ2-3	TRBV20-1	CSAMGIGNTDTQYF
TRBJ1-3	TRBV29-1	CSVTGGAGSSGNTIYF